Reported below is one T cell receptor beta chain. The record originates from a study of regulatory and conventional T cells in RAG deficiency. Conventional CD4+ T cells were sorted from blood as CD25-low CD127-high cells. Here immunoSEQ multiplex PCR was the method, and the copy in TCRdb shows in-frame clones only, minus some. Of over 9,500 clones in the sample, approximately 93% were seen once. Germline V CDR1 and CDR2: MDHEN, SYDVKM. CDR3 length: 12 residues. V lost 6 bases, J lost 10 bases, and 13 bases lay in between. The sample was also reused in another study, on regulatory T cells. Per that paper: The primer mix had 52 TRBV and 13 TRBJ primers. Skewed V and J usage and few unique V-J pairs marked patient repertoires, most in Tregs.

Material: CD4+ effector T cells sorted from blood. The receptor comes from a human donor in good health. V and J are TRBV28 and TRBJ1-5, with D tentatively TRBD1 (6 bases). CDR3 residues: CASSSSGQPQHF. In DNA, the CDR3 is TGTGCCAGCAGCTCCTCGGGACAACCCCAGCATTTT. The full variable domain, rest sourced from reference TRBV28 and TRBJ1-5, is DVKVTQSSRYLVKRTGEKVFLECVQDMDHENMFWYRQDPGLGLRLIYFSYDVKMKEKGDIPEGYSVSREKKERFSLILESASTNQTSMYLCASSSSGQPQHFGDGTRLSIL.